A single sample is the source of the 30 T cell receptor beta chains below, sequenced in a study of blood T cell repertoires in COVID-19. Profiled with immunoSEQ multiplex PCR; TCRdb holds only in-frame clones, not every one. The profile shows roughly 170,000 clones, under 85% of them singletons. Source material: peripheral blood. Receptors were obtained from a human donor in a cohort sampled during active COVID-19.

The rearrangement joins TRBV19 to TRBJ1-5, with D possibly matching TRBD1 (5 bases). Germline V gene lookup returns CDR1 LNHDA and CDR2 SQIVND (reference sequence). V was clipped by 3 bases and J by 1 base, with 10 bases between them. The CDR3 consists of 15 residues. The CDR3, as DNA: TGTGCCAGTAGTATGACAGATGGAAGCAATCAGCCCCAGCATTTT. It encodes CASSMTDGSNQPQHF.

The chain links TRBV18 to TRBJ2-5; TRBD1 matches 9 bases. Trimming cost V 6 bases and J 9 bases; bases outside gene matches: 14. The CDR3 is 15 amino acids. Germline CDR1 reads KGHSH; CDR2 reads LQKENI. CDR3 nucleotides: TGTGCCAGCTCGACGGAAGAGCGACAGGGGGATTCCCAGTACTTC. Translating it yields CASSTEERQGDSQYF.

Notes on this clone: The germline gene is not matched at one end of the junction; a read error may be the cause. Other DNA sequences in this sample translate to the same CDR3. The V call is TRBV6-1, the J call TRBJ1-4; TRBD1 matches at 10 bases. The germline CDR1 and CDR2 sequences are MNHNS and SASEGT. The CDR3 is made up of 14 amino acids. The CDR3 reads CASSEGQGGEKLFF. CDR3 nucleotides: TGTGCCAGCAGCGAAGGACAGGGGGGGGAAAAACTGTTTTTT.

This chain connects TRBV7-9 to TRBJ1-4; tentative D call: TRBD1 (6 bases). With 7 bases removed from V and 8 bases from J, the gap between germline ends came to 20 bases. Germline loops: CDR1 SEHNR, CDR2 FQNEAQ (reference sequence). This CDR3 comprises 15 residues. The CDR3 bases are TGTGCCAGCATCCCTACCGGGACATGGGGGGAAAAACTGTTTTTT. This sequence encodes CASIPTGTWGEKLFF.

The table lists this clone with a few counts. V usage is TRBV5-1 and J usage is TRBJ1-1; D may be TRBD1 (5 bases). Between the trimmed V and J ends, which lost 1 base and 3 bases, there was a span of 13 bases. This CDR3 has 15 residues. Germline V gives CDR1 SGHRS, CDR2 YFSETQ. The CDR3 region has the DNA TGCGCCAGCAGCTTGTTTCAGGGAATACACACTGAAGCTTTCTTT. This translates into CASSLFQGIHTEAFF.

The rearrangement links TRBV9 to TRBJ2-1; D gene ambiguous. The V gene's germline CDR1 is SGDLS and CDR2 YYNGEE. V dropped 3 bases and J dropped 5 bases, with 12 bases sitting between them. This CDR3 region has 14 residues. CDR3 DNA: TGTGCCAGCAGCGCGACTTGGGTCAACAATGAGCAGTTCTTC. This translates into CASSATWVNNEQFF.

The chain recombines TRBV7-8 with TRBJ2-7, with 7 bases matching TRBD1. Germline trimming cut 3 bases from V and 1 base from J; bases unmatched to any gene: 3. This CDR3 comprises 14 residues. Germline loops: CDR1 SGHVS, CDR2 FQNEAQ. The CDR3 nucleotides are TGTGCCAGCAGCTTTGTGGGACAGTCCTACGAGCAGTACTTC. Amino acid sequence: CASSFVGQSYEQYF. Based on the CDR3 plus reference TRBV7-8 and TRBJ2-7, the full variable domain is GAGVSQSPRYKVAKRGQDVALRCDPISGHVSLFWYQQALGQGPEFLTYFQNEAQLDKSGLPSDRFFAERPEGSVSTLKIQRTQQEDSAVYLCASSFVGQSYEQYFGPGTRLTVT.

The chain couples TRBV7-2 to TRBJ2-5; weak D call: TRBD1 (6 bases). Between the trimmed V and J ends, which lost 7 bases and 5 bases, there was a span of 26 bases. CDR1 and CDR2 (germline): SGHTA, FQGNSA. This CDR3 is built from 17 residues. The CDR3 nucleotides are TGTGCCAGCACCGTAGAGAGGTCCAGGGCTAGGGGGGAGACCCAGTACTTC. Its translation is CASTVERSRARGETQYF. Full variable domain (remainder filled in from reference TRBV7-2 and TRBJ2-5): GAGVSQSPSNKVTEKGKDVELRCDPISGHTALYWYRQSLGQGLEFLIYFQGNSAPDKSGLPSDRFSAERTGGSVSTLTIQRTQQEDSAVYLCASTVERSRARGETQYFGPGTRLLVL.

The CDR3, as DNA: TGTGCCAGCACCCCCGGGACTAGCGGGGGGGCCGTCCTGAGTGAGCAGTTCTTC. It translates to CASTPGTSGGAVLSEQFF. The V and J genes are TRBV5-4 and TRBJ2-1; 16 nucleotides align to TRBD2. The trim removed 6 bases at V and 9 bases at J, leaving 15 bases unmatched. The V gene's germline CDR1 is SGHNT and CDR2 YYREEE (reference sequence). The CDR3 sequence is 18 residues long.

The chain combines TRBV6-5 with TRBJ1-1, with TRBD1 as a possible D gene (5 bases). Germline-derived CDR1 and CDR2 are MNHEY and SVGAGI. V was cut by 6 bases and J by 10 bases, with 15 bases left in between. The CDR3 covers 12 residues. The CDR3, as DNA: TGTGCCAGCAGGTTGGCCGAAAGGGGAGCTTTCTTT. Translating gives CASRLAERGAFF.

The chain joins TRBV6-5 to TRBJ1-4, with D perhaps TRBD1 (6 bases). Germline V gene lookup returns CDR1 MNHEY and CDR2 SVGAGI. V gave up 6 bases and J gave up 8 bases, with 16 bases separating them. This CDR3 spans 14 amino acids. CDR3 loop: CASSKGTPEEKLFF. DNA for the CDR3: TGTGCCAGCAGCAAGGGGACACCTGAGGAAAAACTGTTTTTT.

Worth noting for this clone: One end of the junction fails to match germline, which may point to a read error. This rearrangement joins TRBV6-1 to TRBJ2-7; 8 bases match TRBD1. The CDR3 is 15 amino acids. Germline assignment: CDR1 MNHNS and CDR2 SASEGT. The CDR3 DNA reads TGTGCCAGCAGAGAAGACAGGGGAATAATCTACGAGCAGTACTTC. It codes for CASREDRGIIYEQYF.

The chain uses TRBV5-1 and TRBJ1-5, with D possibly being TRBD1 (5 bases). The V end lost 4 bases, the J end lost 3 bases, and 14 bases lay between the germline ends. This CDR3 spans 15 amino acids. From germline, CDR1 is SGHRS and CDR2 YFSETQ. The CDR3 coding sequence is TGCGCCAGCAGCCCTACTGACAGCATCAATCAGCCCCAGCATTTT. This codes for CASSPTDSINQPQHF.

The chain is built from TRBV6-5 and TRBJ2-7; tentative D call: TRBD1 (5 bases). Germline-derived CDR1 and CDR2 are MNHEY and SVGAGI. This CDR3 has 10 residues. V dropped 8 bases and J dropped 4 bases, with 6 bases sitting between them. Here the CDR3 reads CASRQYEQYF. The CDR3 bases are TGTGCCAGCCGACAGTACGAGCAGTACTTC.

The chain carries TRBV6-6 and TRBJ2-3; no reliable D call. The CDR3 totals 16 residues. Germline V gives CDR1 MNHNY, CDR2 SVGAGI (reference sequence). The V end lost 0 bases, the J end lost 1 base, and 11 bases lay between the germline ends. CDR3 protein: CASSYSTRRRTDTQYF. The CDR3, as DNA: TGTGCCAGCAGTTACTCAACCAGGCGTCGCACAGATACGCAGTATTTT.

This chain joins TRBV5-1 and TRBJ2-1; 9 nucleotides line up with TRBD2. Trimming at V came to 0 bases and at J to 7 bases, leaving 5 bases not matched to a gene. There are 15 residues in the CDR3. From germline, CDR1 is SGHRS and CDR2 YFSETQ. The CDR3 here is CASSLGPSGTNEQFF. The DNA for the CDR3 is TGCGCCAGCAGCTTGGGGCCTAGCGGGACGAATGAGCAGTTCTTC.

This chain links TRBV4-2 with TRBJ2-7; a weak D match, TRBD2 (5 bases). The CDR3 runs 14 residues. V was clipped by 4 bases and J by 1 base, with 11 bases between them. CDR1 and CDR2 from the germline V gene are LGHNA and YNFKEQ. The DNA of the CDR3 is TGTGCCAGCAGCCCTATCGGGGATTCCTACGAGCAGTACTTC. This codes for CASSPIGDSYEQYF.

The chain joins TRBV29-1 to TRBJ2-3; 7 bases match TRBD1. The trim removed 4 bases at V and 5 bases at J, leaving 12 bases unmatched. Germline V gene data show CDR1 as SQVTM and CDR2 as ANQGSEA. CDR3 length: 15 residues. The CDR3 nucleotides read TGCAGCGTTGGCCCGGGACAGTCATATCAAGATACGCAGTATTTT. Its protein is CSVGPGQSYQDTQYF.

This chain uses TRBV19 with TRBJ2-3, with D perhaps matching TRBD1 (7 bases). Between the trimmed V and J ends, which lost 1 base and 6 bases, there was a span of 14 bases. Germline V gene sequence: CDR1 LNHDA, CDR2 SQIVND (reference sequence). This CDR3 contains 15 residues. The CDR3 protein is CASSIGQGGLDTQYF. CDR3 nucleotides: TGTGCCAGTAGTATAGGGCAGGGGGGATTGGATACGCAGTATTTT.

This chain links TRBV10-3 with TRBJ1-4; D remains unclear. Germline lookup yields CDR1 ENHRY and CDR2 SYGVKD. V lost 3 bases and J 3 bases, leaving 20 bases between the germline ends. The CDR3 spans 18 residues. The CDR3 DNA reads TGTGCCATCAGTGATAACTCCGGTAGAGGCCGTGCTAATGAAAAACTGTTTTTT. Protein product: CAISDNSGRGRANEKLFF.

The J gene is TRBJ1-1, the V gene TRBV7-9, with 8 bases that match TRBD1. Germline-derived CDR1 and CDR2 are SEHNR and FQNEAQ (reference sequence). V was clipped by 2 bases and J by 7 bases; unmatched bases: 15. The CDR3 covers 17 residues. The CDR3 sequence: CASSLPGTGPYTGEAFF. The CDR3 nucleotides read TGTGCCAGCAGCTTACCTGGGACAGGCCCCTACACGGGTGAAGCTTTCTTT.

The chain's CDR3 is CASKEAGTGELFF. In DNA, the CDR3 is TGTGCCAGTAAGGAGGCGGGAACCGGGGAGCTGTTTTTT. This chain joins TRBV19 and TRBJ2-2; D perhaps matches TRBD2 (6 bases). The V gene's germline CDR1 is LNHDA and CDR2 SQIVND (reference sequence). The V end lost 7 bases, the J end lost 5 bases, and 11 bases lay between the germline ends. CDR3 length: 13 residues.

The V and J genes are TRBV4-1 and TRBJ1-6; a possible D gene is TRBD1 (6 bases). The CDR3 spans 13 residues. Germline V gives CDR1 MGHRA, CDR2 YSYEKL. V was cut by 6 bases and J by 10 bases, with 13 bases left in between. CDR3 nucleotides: TGCGCCAGCAGACGGATAGGGGGATCACCCCTCCACTTT. Its protein is CASRRIGGSPLHF.

The chain links TRBV5-4 to TRBJ2-3, with 11 bases identical to TRBD2. The CDR3 runs 14 residues. CDR1 is SGHNT, CDR2 YYREEE, per germline (reference sequence). The V gene end was trimmed by 4 bases and the J gene end by 11 bases; junction bases not matched to a gene: 9. The CDR3 sequence: CASSPVAGGPLQYF. The CDR3 coding sequence is TGTGCCAGCAGCCCCGTAGCGGGGGGGCCGTTGCAGTATTTT.

J is TRBJ1-6 and V is TRBV9, with D possibly matching TRBD1 (6 bases). The germline V gene encodes CDR1 SGDLS and CDR2 YYNGEE. This CDR3 comprises 13 residues. V was pared by 3 bases and J by 9 bases, with 10 bases between. CDR3 residues: CASSGGQSSPLHF. The CDR3 DNA is TGTGCCAGCAGCGGAGGACAGTCTTCACCCCTCCACTTT.

The J gene is TRBJ1-4, the V gene TRBV7-9; D may be TRBD1 (6 bases). CDR3 length: 15 amino acids. The V end lost 2 bases, the J end lost 3 bases, and 10 bases lay between the germline ends. The germline V gene encodes CDR1 SEHNR and CDR2 FQNEAQ (reference sequence). The DNA for the CDR3 is TGTGCCAGCAGCTTAAACAGGGTTGCTAATGAAAAACTGTTTTTT. Protein: CASSLNRVANEKLFF.

CDR3 nucleotides: TGTGCCTTCATGGTTGCGGGCCAACTCTACGAGCAGTACTTC. Translated: CAFMVAGQLYEQYF. The chain combines TRBV30 with TRBJ2-7, with D possibly being TRBD2 (5 bases). V lost 7 bases to trimming and J lost 3 bases, with 19 bases between them. The CDR3 has 14 residues. In germline, CDR1 is GTSNPN, CDR2 SVGIG (reference sequence).

V gene TRBV7-9 combines with J gene TRBJ2-4; possible D gene TRBD1, 6 bases. The V end lost 4 bases, the J end lost 0 bases, and 13 bases lay between the germline ends. Germline values: CDR1 SEHNR, CDR2 FQNEAQ (reference sequence). The CDR3 has 16 residues. CDR3 nucleotides: TGTGCCAGCAGCTCCCTCCGGGACAAAGCCAAAAACATTCAGTACTTC. It codes for CASSSLRDKAKNIQYF. Drawing the rest from reference TRBV7-9 and TRBJ2-4, the complete variable domain is DTGVSQNPRHKITKRGQNVTFRCDPISEHNRLYWYRQTLGQGPEFLTYFQNEAQLEKSRLLSDRFSAERPKGSFSTLEIQRTEQGDSAMYLCASSSLRDKAKNIQYFGAGTRLSVL.

The CDR3 is CASSSGTGITDTQYF. CDR3 DNA: TGTGCCAGCAGCTCCGGGACAGGGATCACAGATACGCAGTATTTT. The J gene is TRBJ2-3, the V gene TRBV7-9, with 9 bases lining up with TRBD1. This CDR3 is 15 amino acids long. CDR1 and CDR2 from the germline V gene are SEHNR and FQNEAQ (reference sequence). With 4 bases clipped from V and 2 bases from J, the junction kept 4 bases outside the gene matches.

The rearrangement uses TRBV5-1 and TRBJ2-7; TRBD1 aligns across 12 bases. CDR1 is SGHRS and CDR2 is YFSETQ in the germline V gene. V gave up 5 bases and J gave up 3 bases; unmatched junction bases: 6. CDR3 size: 15 residues. The CDR3 sequence: CASRGGDRGLYEQYF. CDR3 DNA: TGCGCCAGCAGGGGAGGGGACAGGGGGCTCTACGAGCAGTACTTC.